Presented here are 9 T cell receptor beta chains from one specimen sequenced in a study of blood T cell repertoires in COVID-19. Here immunoSEQ multiplex PCR was the method, and the copy in TCRdb shows in-frame clones only, minus some. Of 200,000 to 250,000 clones in the sample, roughly 80% were seen once. The sequencing input was peripheral blood. The source is an elderly woman with active or convalescent COVID-19.

The J gene is TRBJ2-2, the V gene TRBV19; perhaps TRBD1 as D (5 bases). Germline CDR1 LNHDA, CDR2 SQIVND (reference sequence). Trimming cost V 10 bases and J 0 bases, with 12 bases left between them. The CDR3 length is 14 residues. This chain's CDR3 is CATHGRANTGELFF. The CDR3 DNA sequence: TGTGCCACCCACGGCAGGGCGAACACCGGGGAGCTGTTTTTT.

The chain is built from TRBV6-6 and TRBJ2-3; 9 nucleotides align to TRBD2. Germline V CDR1 and CDR2: MNHNY, SVGAGI (reference sequence). V shed 5 bases, J shed 0 bases, and the junction held 6 bases outside the gene matches. The CDR3 runs 16 residues. This CDR3 is CASSQRLAASTDTQYF. In nucleotides, the CDR3 is TGTGCCAGCAGTCAGCGACTAGCGGCTAGCACAGATACGCAGTATTTT.

This chain uses TRBV12-2 with TRBJ1-5. TRBV12-2 is given as a pseudogene. The CDR3 is 16 amino acids. The CDR3 coding sequence is TGTGCAAGTCGCTTAGCGCAAGTAGCCGGAGATCAGCCCCAGCATTTT. It yields the protein CASRLAQVAGDQPQHF.

V is TRBV7-9 and J is TRBJ1-4; no clear D. CDR1 SEHNR and CDR2 FQNEAQ come from the germline V gene (reference sequence). V lost 0 bases, J lost 6 bases, and 11 bases lay in between. The CDR3 consists of 15 residues. CDR3 amino acids: CASSLAIERDEKLFF. CDR3 DNA sequence: TGTGCCAGCAGCTTAGCGATAGAGCGCGATGAAAAACTGTTTTTT. Full variable domain (outside the CDR3, taken from reference TRBV7-9 and TRBJ1-4): DTGVSQNPRHKITKRGQNVTFRCDPISEHNRLYWYRQTLGQGPEFLTYFQNEAQLEKSRLLSDRFSAERPKGSFSTLEIQRTEQGDSAMYLCASSLAIERDEKLFFGSGTQLSVL.

The chain employs TRBV10-1 and TRBJ1-2, with a tentative D call TRBD1 (6 bases). CDR1 and CDR2 (germline): WNHNN, SYGVQD (reference sequence). This CDR3 is built from 13 residues. Trimming cost V 3 bases and J 4 bases, with 9 bases left between them. The CDR3, as DNA: TGCGCCAGCAGTGATGGCAGGGGCTATGGCTACACCTTC. Translating gives CASSDGRGYGYTF.

The genes are TRBV28 and TRBJ1-1, with D uncertain. Germline V lookup: CDR1 MDHEN, CDR2 SYDVKM. The V and J ends lost 7 bases and 1 base respectively, with 4 bases between them. CDR3 length: 11 residues. CDR3 sequence: CASIKNTEAFF. For the CDR3, the DNA is TGTGCCAGCATCAAGAACACTGAAGCTTTCTTT.

A single count supports this clone. This chain links TRBV5-5 with TRBJ2-2, with D possibly TRBD2 on 7 matching bases. The V gene's germline CDR1 is SGHKS and CDR2 YYEKEE (reference sequence). Trimming removed 0 bases at V and 4 bases at J, with 13 bases between. The length of the CDR3 is 16 residues. The CDR3 DNA follows: TGTGCCAGCAGCTTGGGCGGGGGCTCGGCCACCGGGGAGCTGTTTTTT. Translated: CASSLGGGSATGELFF.

CDR3 in DNA: TGTGCCAGCAGCCTTGGGACACGCGAAAAACTGTTTTTT. Its translation is CASSLGTREKLFF. The J gene is TRBJ1-4, the V gene TRBV11-2; a possible D gene is TRBD1 (6 bases). Trimming took off 5 bases at V and 8 bases at J, with 12 bases between the two ends. The V gene's germline CDR1 is SGHAT and CDR2 FQNNGV. The CDR3 has 13 residues.

The rearrangement joins TRBV20-1 to TRBJ1-4; no definite D call. Trimming removed 3 bases at V and 5 bases at J, with 4 bases between. Germline lookup yields CDR1 DFQATT and CDR2 SNEGSKA (reference sequence). The CDR3 totals 11 residues. The CDR3 protein is CSASLNEKLFF. The CDR3 DNA reads as TGCAGTGCTAGCCTGAATGAAAAACTGTTTTTT.